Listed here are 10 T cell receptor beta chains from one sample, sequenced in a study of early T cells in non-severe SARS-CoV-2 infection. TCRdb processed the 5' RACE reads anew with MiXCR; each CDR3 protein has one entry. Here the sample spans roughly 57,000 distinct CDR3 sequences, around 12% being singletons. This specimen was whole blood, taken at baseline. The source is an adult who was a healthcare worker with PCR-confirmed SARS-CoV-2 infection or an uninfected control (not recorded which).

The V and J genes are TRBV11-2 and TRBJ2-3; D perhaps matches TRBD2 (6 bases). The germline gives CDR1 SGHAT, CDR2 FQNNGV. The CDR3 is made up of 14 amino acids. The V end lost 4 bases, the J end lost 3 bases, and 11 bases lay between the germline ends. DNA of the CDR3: TGTGCCAGCAGCTCGAGACTAGAAACAGATACGCAGTATTTT. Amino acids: CASSSRLETDTQYF. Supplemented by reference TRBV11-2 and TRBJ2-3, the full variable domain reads EAGVAQSPRYKIIEKRQSVAFWCNPISGHATLYWYQQILGQGPKLLIQFQNNGVVDDSQLPKDRFSAERLKGVDSTLKIQPAKLEDSAVYLCASSSRLETDTQYFGPGTRLTVL.

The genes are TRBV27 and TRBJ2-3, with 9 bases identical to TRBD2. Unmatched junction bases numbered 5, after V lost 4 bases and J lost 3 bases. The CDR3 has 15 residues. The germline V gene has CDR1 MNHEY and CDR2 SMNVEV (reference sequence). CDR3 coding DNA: TGTGCCAGCAGTTATAGCGGGAGTTTGACAGATACGCAGTATTTT. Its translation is CASSYSGSLTDTQYF.

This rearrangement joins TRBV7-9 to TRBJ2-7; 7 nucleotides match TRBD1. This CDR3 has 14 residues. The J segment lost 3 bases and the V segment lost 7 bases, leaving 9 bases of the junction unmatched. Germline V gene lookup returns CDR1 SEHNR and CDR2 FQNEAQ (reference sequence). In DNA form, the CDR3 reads TGTGCCAGCACAACCCGGCAGGGGGACTACGAGCAGTACTTC. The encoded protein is CASTTRQGDYEQYF.

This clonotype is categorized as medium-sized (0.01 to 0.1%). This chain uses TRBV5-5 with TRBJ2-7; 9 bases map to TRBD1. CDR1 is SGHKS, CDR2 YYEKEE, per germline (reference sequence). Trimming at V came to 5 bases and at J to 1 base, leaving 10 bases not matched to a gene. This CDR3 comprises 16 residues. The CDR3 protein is CASRRTGTGLSYEQYF. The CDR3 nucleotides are TGTGCCAGCAGGAGGACCGGGACAGGGCTATCCTACGAGCAGTACTTC.

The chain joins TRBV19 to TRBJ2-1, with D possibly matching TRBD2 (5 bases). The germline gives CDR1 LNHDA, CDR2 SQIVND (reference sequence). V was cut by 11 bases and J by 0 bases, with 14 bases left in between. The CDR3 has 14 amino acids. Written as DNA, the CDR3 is TGTGCCCGACTCTCTAGCCACTCCTACAATGAGCAGTTCTTC. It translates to CARLSSHSYNEQFF.

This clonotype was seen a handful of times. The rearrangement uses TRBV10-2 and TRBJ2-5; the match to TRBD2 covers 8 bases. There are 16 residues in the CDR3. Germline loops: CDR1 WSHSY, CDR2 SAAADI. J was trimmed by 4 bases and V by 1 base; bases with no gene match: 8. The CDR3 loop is CASSEFQREIGETQYF. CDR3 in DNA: TGCGCCAGCAGTGAGTTCCAGCGGGAGATAGGAGAGACCCAGTACTTC.

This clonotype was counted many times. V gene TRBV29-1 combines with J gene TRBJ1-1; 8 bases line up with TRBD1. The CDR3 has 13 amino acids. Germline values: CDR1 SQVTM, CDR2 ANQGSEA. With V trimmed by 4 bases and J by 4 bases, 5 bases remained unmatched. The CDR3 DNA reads TGCAGCGTTGGGGCGGACAGGGTCACTGAAGCTTTCTTT. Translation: CSVGADRVTEAFF.

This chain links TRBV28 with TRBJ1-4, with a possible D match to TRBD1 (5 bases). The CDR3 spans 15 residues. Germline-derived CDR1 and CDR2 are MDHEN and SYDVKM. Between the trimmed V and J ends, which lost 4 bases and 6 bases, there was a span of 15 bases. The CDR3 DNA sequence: TGTGCCAGCAGTTCACGCGGGACGGCTTATGAAAAACTGTTTTTT. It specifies CASSSRGTAYEKLFF.

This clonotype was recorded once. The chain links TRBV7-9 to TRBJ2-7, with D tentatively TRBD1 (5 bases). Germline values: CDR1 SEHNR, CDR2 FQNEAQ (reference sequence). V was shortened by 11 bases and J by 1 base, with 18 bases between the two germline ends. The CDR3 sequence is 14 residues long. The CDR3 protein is CAGAFWGSSYEQYF. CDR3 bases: TGTGCCGGAGCCTTTTGGGGCAGTTCCTACGAGCAGTACTTC.

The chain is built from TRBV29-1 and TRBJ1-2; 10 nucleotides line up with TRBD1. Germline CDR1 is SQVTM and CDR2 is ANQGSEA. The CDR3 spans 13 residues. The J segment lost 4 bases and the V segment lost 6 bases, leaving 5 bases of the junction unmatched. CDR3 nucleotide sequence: TGCAGCGTAAGACAGGGGGCCGCCTATGGCTACACCTTC. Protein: CSVRQGAAYGYTF.